The rows below give T cell receptor beta chains drawn from one sample of a study of technical replicates of blood from a few donors. The method was immunoSEQ multiplex PCR; TCRdb's version includes in-frame clones alone and lacks a portion of them. The sample yields about 67,000 clones, 95% to 97% seen once. Source material: T cells isolated from PBMCs. The receptors derive from a human donor in good health. CDR3s leave out the opening cysteine and the closing phenylalanine or tryptophan. Fields, in order: clone size, V gene, J gene, CDR3 length, CDR3 protein. A clone size is listed for some rows: how often the clone was seen (once, few, many), or a class if it is expanded.

clone size: -
V gene: TRBV28
J gene: TRBJ1-5
CDR3 length: 17
CDR3 protein: ASMNPGRGRYGSNQPQH

clone size: -
V gene: TRBV10-2
J gene: TRBJ2-7
CDR3 length: 11
CDR3 protein: ASGLDRGYEQY

clone size: -
V gene: TRBV10-2
J gene: TRBJ2-5
CDR3 length: 21
CDR3 protein: ASSESWGTPGLAGGPLLETQY

clone size: -
V gene: TRBV9
J gene: TRBJ2-1
CDR3 length: 15
CDR3 protein: ASHGTSGSELPNEQF

clone size: once
V gene: TRBV14
J gene: TRBJ2-1
CDR3 length: 15
CDR3 protein: ASSQDRQTSVEREQF

clone size: -
V gene: TRBV10-3
J gene: TRBJ1-1
CDR3 length: 12
CDR3 protein: AISSRTGDTEAF

clone size: -
V gene: TRBV7-3
J gene: TRBJ2-5
CDR3 length: 13
CDR3 protein: ASSSLAAPQETQY

clone size: -
V gene: TRBV30
J gene: TRBJ2-2
CDR3 length: 11
CDR3 protein: AWLAAYPGELF

clone size: -
V gene: TRBV5-1
J gene: TRBJ1-1
CDR3 length: 14
CDR3 protein: ASSLILGGAETEAF

clone size: -
V gene: TRBV30
J gene: TRBJ2-7
CDR3 length: 12
CDR3 protein: AWSLSGRLHEQY

clone size: -
V gene: TRBV7-9
J gene: TRBJ2-7
CDR3 length: 12
CDR3 protein: ASSPQGTTYEQY

clone size: once
V gene: TRBV30
J gene: TRBJ2-7
CDR3 length: 11
CDR3 protein: AWGERLPYEQY

clone size: -
V gene: TRBV4-2
J gene: TRBJ2-7
CDR3 length: 13
CDR3 protein: ASSQDRSGPYEQY

clone size: -
V gene: TRBV4-3
J gene: TRBJ1-2
CDR3 length: 12
CDR3 protein: ASSPEAGYDGYT

clone size: -
V gene: TRBV21-1
J gene: TRBJ2-3
CDR3 length: 16
CDR3 protein: ASSNSGRSIRSTDTQY

clone size: -
V gene: TRBV4-2
J gene: TRBJ1-1
CDR3 length: 14
CDR3 protein: ASSQATGSGNTEAF

clone size: -
V gene: TRBV29-1
J gene: TRBJ2-7
CDR3 length: 11
CDR3 protein: SATGTGAYEQY

clone size: -
V gene: TRBV5-4
J gene: TRBJ1-1
CDR3 length: 16
CDR3 protein: ASSSRLDRDRYHLLAF

clone size: -
V gene: TRBV6-1
J gene: TRBJ1-5
CDR3 length: 12
CDR3 protein: ASSRGGSVQPQH

clone size: -
V gene: TRBV6-1
J gene: TRBJ2-7
CDR3 length: 12
CDR3 protein: ASREIGSSYEQY

clone size: -
V gene: TRBV5-4
J gene: TRBJ2-7
CDR3 length: 14
CDR3 protein: ASRDRPGQGFYEQY

clone size: -
V gene: TRBV11-3
J gene: TRBJ2-7
CDR3 length: 10
CDR3 protein: ASSFVPYEQY

clone size: -
V gene: TRBV18
J gene: TRBJ2-3
CDR3 length: 13
CDR3 protein: ASRRAGSSTDTQY

clone size: -
V gene: TRBV13
J gene: TRBJ2-1
CDR3 length: 15
CDR3 protein: ASSLRPGTGSYNEQF

clone size: -
V gene: TRBV21-1
J gene: TRBJ2-2
CDR3 length: 9
CDR3 protein: ASARAGELF